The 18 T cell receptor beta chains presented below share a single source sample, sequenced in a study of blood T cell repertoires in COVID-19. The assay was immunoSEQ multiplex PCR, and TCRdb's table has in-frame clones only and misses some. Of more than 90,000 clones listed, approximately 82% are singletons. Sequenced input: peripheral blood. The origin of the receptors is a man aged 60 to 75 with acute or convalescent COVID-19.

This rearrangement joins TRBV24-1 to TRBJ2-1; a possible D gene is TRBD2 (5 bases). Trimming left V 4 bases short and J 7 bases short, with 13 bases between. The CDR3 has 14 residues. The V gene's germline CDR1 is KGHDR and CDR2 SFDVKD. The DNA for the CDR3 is TGTGCCACCAGTGAGGGGAGCTCAGTTAATGAGCAGTTCTTC. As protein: CATSEGSSVNEQFF.

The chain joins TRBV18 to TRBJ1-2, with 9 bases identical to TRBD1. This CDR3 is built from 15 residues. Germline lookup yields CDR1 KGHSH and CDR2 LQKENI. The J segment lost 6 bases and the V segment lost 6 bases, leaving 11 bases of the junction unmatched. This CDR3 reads CASSHRDRDFNGYTF. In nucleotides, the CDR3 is TGTGCCAGCTCCCACCGGGACAGGGATTTCAATGGCTACACCTTC. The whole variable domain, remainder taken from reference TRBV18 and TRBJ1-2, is NAGVMQNPRHLVRRRGQEARLRCSPMKGHSHVYWYRQLPEEGLKFMVYLQKENIIDESGMPKERFSAEFPKEGPSILRIQQVVRGDSAAYFCASSHRDRDFNGYTFGSGTRLTVV.

The CDR3 here is CASKGGRDTGELFF. The DNA for the CDR3 is TGTGCCAGCAAGGGGGGGCGGGACACCGGGGAGCTGTTTTTT. The rearrangement uses TRBV6-5 and TRBJ2-2; a weak D match, TRBD2 (7 bases). The CDR3 is 14 amino acids. V was pared by 7 bases and J by 3 bases, with 12 bases between. Per germline, CDR1 MNHEY and CDR2 SVGAGI.

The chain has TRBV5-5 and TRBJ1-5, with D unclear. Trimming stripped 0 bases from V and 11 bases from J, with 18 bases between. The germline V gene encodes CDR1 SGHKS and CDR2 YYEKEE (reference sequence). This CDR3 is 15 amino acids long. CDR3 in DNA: TGTGCCAGCAGCTTGGGCGGGCAGGCCTTTGGGACCCAGCATTTT. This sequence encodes CASSLGGQAFGTQHF. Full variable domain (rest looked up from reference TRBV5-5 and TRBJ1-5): DAGVTQSPTHLIKTRGQQVTLRCSPISGHKSVSWYQQVLGQGPQFIFQYYEKEERGRGNFPDRFSARQFPNYSSELNVNALLLGDSALYLCASSLGGQAFGTQHFGDGTRLSIL.

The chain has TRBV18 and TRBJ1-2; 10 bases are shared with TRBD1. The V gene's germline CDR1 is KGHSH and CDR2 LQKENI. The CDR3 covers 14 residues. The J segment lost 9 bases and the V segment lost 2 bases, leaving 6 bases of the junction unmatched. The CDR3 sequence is CASSPIGTGASYTF. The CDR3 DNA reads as TGTGCCAGCTCACCAATAGGGACAGGGGCTAGCTACACCTTC. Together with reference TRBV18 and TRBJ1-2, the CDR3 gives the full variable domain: NAGVMQNPRHLVRRRGQEARLRCSPMKGHSHVYWYRQLPEEGLKFMVYLQKENIIDESGMPKERFSAEFPKEGPSILRIQQVVRGDSAAYFCASSPIGTGASYTFGSGTRLTVV.

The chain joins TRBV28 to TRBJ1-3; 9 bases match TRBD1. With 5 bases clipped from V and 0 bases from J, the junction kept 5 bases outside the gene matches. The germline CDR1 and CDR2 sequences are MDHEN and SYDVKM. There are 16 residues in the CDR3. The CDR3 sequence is CASSIGTGSSGNTIYF. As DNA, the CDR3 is TGTGCCAGCAGTATAGGGACAGGGAGCTCTGGAAACACCATATATTTT. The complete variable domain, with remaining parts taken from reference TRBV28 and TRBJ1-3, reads DVKVTQSSRYLVKRTGEKVFLECVQDMDHENMFWYRQDPGLGLRLIYFSYDVKMKEKGDIPEGYSVSREKKERFSLILESASTNQTSMYLCASSIGTGSSGNTIYFGEGSWLTVV.

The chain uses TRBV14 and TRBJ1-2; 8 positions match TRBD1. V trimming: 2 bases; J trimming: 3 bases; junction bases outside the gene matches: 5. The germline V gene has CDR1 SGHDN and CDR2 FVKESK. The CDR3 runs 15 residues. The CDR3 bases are TGTGCCAGCAGCCAACCGAAGACAGGGGACTATGGCTACACCTTC. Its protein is CASSQPKTGDYGYTF.

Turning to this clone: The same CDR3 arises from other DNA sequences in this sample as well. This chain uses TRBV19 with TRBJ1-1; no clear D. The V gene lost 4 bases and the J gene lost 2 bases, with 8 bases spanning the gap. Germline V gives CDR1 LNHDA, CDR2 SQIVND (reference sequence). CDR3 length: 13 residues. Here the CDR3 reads CASSTQVNTEAFF. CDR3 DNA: TGTGCCAGTAGTACTCAGGTAAACACTGAAGCTTTCTTT.

CDR3 DNA: TGTGCCAGCAGCCCCCGCGCTAATGAAAAACTGTTTTTT. It specifies CASSPRANEKLFF. This sequence joins TRBV16 and TRBJ1-4; no clear D gene. The V gene's germline CDR1 is KGHSY and CDR2 FQNENV. Trimming pared 4 bases from V and 3 bases from J, leaving 6 bases between. CDR3 size: 13 residues.

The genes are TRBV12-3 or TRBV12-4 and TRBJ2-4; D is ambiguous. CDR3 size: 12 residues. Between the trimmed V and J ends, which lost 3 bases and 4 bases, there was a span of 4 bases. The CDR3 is CASSFPKNIQYF. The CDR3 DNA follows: TGTGCCAGCAGTTTCCCTAAAAACATTCAGTACTTC.

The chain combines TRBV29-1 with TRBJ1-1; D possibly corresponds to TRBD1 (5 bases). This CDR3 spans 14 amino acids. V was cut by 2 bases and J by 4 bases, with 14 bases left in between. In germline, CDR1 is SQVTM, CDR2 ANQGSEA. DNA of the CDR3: TGCAGCGTTGAATCGTTCGGGGGGGGCACTGAAGCTTTCTTT. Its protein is CSVESFGGGTEAFF. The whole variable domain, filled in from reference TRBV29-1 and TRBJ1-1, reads SAVISQKPSRDICQRGTSLTIQCQVDSQVTMMFWYRQQPGQSLTLIATANQGSEATYESGFVIDKFPISRPNLTFSTLTVSNMSPEDSSIYLCSVESFGGGTEAFFGQGTRLTVV.

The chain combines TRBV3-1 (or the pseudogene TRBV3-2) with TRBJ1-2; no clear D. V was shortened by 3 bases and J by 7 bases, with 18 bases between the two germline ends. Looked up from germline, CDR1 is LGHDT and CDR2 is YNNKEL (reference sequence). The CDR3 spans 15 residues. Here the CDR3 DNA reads TGTGCCAGCAGCCACCGAGACTCCCTCGGGTCTGGCTACACCTTC. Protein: CASSHRDSLGSGYTF.

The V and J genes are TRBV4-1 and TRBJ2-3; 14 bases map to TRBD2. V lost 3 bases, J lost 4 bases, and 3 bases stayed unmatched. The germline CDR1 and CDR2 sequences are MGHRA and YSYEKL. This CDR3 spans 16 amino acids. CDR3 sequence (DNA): TGCGCCAGCAGCCAGAAGACTAGCGGGGGGGCAGATACGCAGTATTTT. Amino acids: CASSQKTSGGADTQYF.

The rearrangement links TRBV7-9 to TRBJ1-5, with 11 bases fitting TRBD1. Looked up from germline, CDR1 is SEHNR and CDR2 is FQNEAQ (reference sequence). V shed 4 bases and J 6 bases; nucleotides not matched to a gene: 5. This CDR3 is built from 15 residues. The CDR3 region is CASSWGTGGGQPQHF. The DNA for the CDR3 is TGTGCCAGCAGCTGGGGGACAGGGGGTGGTCAGCCCCAGCATTTT.

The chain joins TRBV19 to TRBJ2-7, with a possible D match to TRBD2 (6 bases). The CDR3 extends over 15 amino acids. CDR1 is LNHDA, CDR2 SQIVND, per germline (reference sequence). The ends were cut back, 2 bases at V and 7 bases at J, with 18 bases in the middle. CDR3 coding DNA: TGTGCCAGTAGTATACAACTAGCTACCCCCGGGGAGCAGTACTTC. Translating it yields CASSIQLATPGEQYF.

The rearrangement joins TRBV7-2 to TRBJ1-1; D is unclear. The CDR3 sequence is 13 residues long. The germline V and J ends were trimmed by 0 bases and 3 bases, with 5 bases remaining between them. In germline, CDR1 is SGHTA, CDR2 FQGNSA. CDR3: CASSLAEDTEAFF. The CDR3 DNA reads TGTGCCAGCAGCTTAGCGGAGGACACTGAAGCTTTCTTT.

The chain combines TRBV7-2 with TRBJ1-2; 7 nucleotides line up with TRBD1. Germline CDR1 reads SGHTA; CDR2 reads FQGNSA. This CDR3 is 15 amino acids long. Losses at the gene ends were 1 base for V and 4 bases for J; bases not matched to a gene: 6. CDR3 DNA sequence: TGTGCCAGCAGCTTAGGGATGAGGGGGCGCTATGGCTACACCTTC. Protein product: CASSLGMRGRYGYTF.

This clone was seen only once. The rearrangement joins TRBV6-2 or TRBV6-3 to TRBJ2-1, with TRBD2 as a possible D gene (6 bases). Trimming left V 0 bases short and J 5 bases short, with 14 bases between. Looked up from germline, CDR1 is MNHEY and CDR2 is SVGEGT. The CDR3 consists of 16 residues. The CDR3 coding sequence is TGTGCCAGCAGTTACTCTCCCCCGGGACTGAACAATGAGCAGTTCTTC. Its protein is CASSYSPPGLNNEQFF.